The rows below give T cell receptor beta chains drawn from one sample of a study of blood T cell repertoires in COVID-19. The method was immunoSEQ multiplex PCR; TCRdb's version includes in-frame clones alone and lacks a portion of them. This table has about 88,000 clones, 55% to 80% appearing once. Sequenced input: peripheral blood. These TCRs come from a woman aged 60 to 75 in a cohort sampled during active or convalescent COVID-19. CDR3s include the opening cysteine and the closing phenylalanine or tryptophan. A D gene is named only where the DNA matches it firmly. Clone sizes are given selectively: once, few, many, or a class where the clone is expanded.

J gene,D gene,CDR3 length,V gene,clone size,CDR3 protein,CDR3 DNA
TRBJ2-5,TRBD2,16,TRBV4-3,NA,CASSQGATSGGETQYF,TGCGCCAGCAGCCAAGGTGCGACTAGCGGGGGAGAGACCCAGTACTTC
TRBJ1-5,NA,15,TRBV19,many,CASSNQQGSNQPQHF,TGTGCCAGTAGTAATCAACAGGGTAGCAATCAGCCCCAGCATTTT
TRBJ2-2,NA,14,TRBV10-3,NA,CAISELAVAGELFF,TGTGCCATCAGTGAGTTGGCAGTGGCCGGGGAGCTGTTTTTT
TRBJ2-5,NA,15,TRBV3-1/TRBV3-2,few,CASSQVGVGWETQYF,TGTGCCAGCAGCCAGGTAGGGGTCGGATGGGAGACCCAGTACTTC
TRBJ1-2,NA,13,TRBV7-8,NA,CASSVDSNYGYTF,TGTGCCAGCAGCGTTGACAGTAACTATGGCTACACCTTC
TRBJ2-7,NA,15,TRBV5-5,few,CASSFAGSDNYEQYF,TGTGCCAGCAGCTTCGCAGGTAGTGATAACTACGAGCAGTACTTC
TRBJ2-3,TRBD1,17,TRBV24-1,NA,CATSESFQGAGTDTQYF,TGTGCCACCAGTGAGTCGTTTCAGGGGGCAGGCACAGATACGCAGTATTTT
TRBJ2-7,NA,21,TRBV3-1/TRBV3-2,NA,CASSQDLVNPFLPSSSYEQYF,TGTGCCAGCAGCCAAGATCTGGTGAACCCTTTTCTCCCCTCCAGCTCCTACGAGCAGTACTTC
TRBJ1-2,TRBD1,14,TRBV7-2,NA,CASSFGDRGHGYTF,TGTGCCAGCAGCTTTGGAGACAGGGGACATGGCTACACCTTC
TRBJ2-3,TRBD2,16,TRBV4-1,NA,CASSQTSGGAQDTQYF,TGCGCCAGCAGTCAGACTAGCGGGGGGGCCCAAGATACGCAGTATTTT
TRBJ2-1,TRBD1,15,TRBV5-1,NA,CASSSMTGAYNEQFF,TGCGCCAGCAGCTCAATGACAGGGGCCTACAATGAGCAGTTCTTC
TRBJ2-3,TRBD2,15,TRBV5-1,NA,CASSQSGGNTDTQYF,TGCGCCAGCAGCCAAAGCGGGGGCAACACAGATACGCAGTATTTT
TRBJ1-2,NA,15,TRBV4-1,NA,CASSQAPGWDYGYTF,TGCGCCAGCAGCCAAGCTCCGGGTTGGGACTATGGCTACACCTTC
TRBJ2-2,TRBD2,19,TRBV7-3,NA,CASSLTALAGGLNTGELFF,TGTGCCAGCAGCTTAACGGCCCTAGCGGGGGGTTTAAACACCGGGGAGCTGTTTTTT
TRBJ2-1,TRBD1,12,TRBV6-5,NA,CASSYSGDRTFF,TGTGCCAGCAGTTACTCTGGGGACAGAACGTTCTTC
TRBJ1-4,TRBD1,16,TRBV18,NA,CASSPPIGQGDKKLFF,TGTGCCAGCTCACCACCAATAGGACAGGGGGACAAAAAACTGTTTTTT
TRBJ2-5,TRBD2,16,TRBV3-1/TRBV3-2,once,CASSQGTSGGWETQYF,TGTGCCAGCAGCCAAGGGACTAGCGGGGGCTGGGAGACCCAGTACTTC
TRBJ2-1,NA,15,TRBV19,NA,CASSTGVHSYNEQFF,TGTGCCAGTAGTACCGGGGTACACTCCTACAATGAGCAGTTCTTC